This T cell receptor beta chain was sequenced for a study of blood T cell repertoires in COVID-19. Across the whole study: The United States, Italy and Spain provided the acute and convalescent COVID-19 samples.

Germline CDR1 SGHRS, CDR2 YFSETQ. Trimming cost V 0 bases and J 10 bases, with 13 bases left between them. The CDR3 runs 14 residues. Original methodology: By means of reference gene primer amplification, nucleated cell counts were estimated. Repertoires were generated with immunoSEQ multiplex PCR, while TCRdb's copy carries only in-frame clones and drops some. The V and J calls and the clone size are those of that table, but D and trimming were determined from the DNA. The sample yields 70,000 to 95,000 clones, 88% seen once. The chain combines TRBV5-1 with TRBJ1-4; D is perhaps TRBD1 (6 bases). The origin of this receptor is a man in his 70s with acute or convalescent COVID-19. Input material: peripheral blood. CDR3 loop: CASSLADGGVKLFF. For the CDR3, the DNA is TGCGCCAGCAGCTTGGCCGATGGGGGCGTAAAACTGTTTTTT.